This T cell receptor beta chain was sequenced in a study of blood T cell dynamics during melanoma immunotherapy. Study-level background: First-line therapy was either pembrolizumab or nivolumab with ipilimumab for metastatic melanoma. Broader study findings: Unlike progressors, later disease-control patients had W3 repertoires gaining clonality or diversity.

Concerning this clone: What it recognizes is unknown.

TCRdb's table, derived via immunoSEQ multiplex PCR, lists solely in-frame clones and lacks some. This table holds roughly 13,000 clones, about 82% found once. Time point described: pre-treatment baseline. Disease control meant complete response, partial response or stable disease at 12 weeks. Patients had no prior systemic cancer treatment, immunosuppressants or other active cancers. This sequence was found in a human donor with melanoma. Sequences were derived from blood, sampled from a patient treated with checkpoint blockade.

The CDR3 loop is CASSLAASGGAGQFF. The CDR3 DNA follows: TGTGCCAGCAGCTTAGCGGCTAGCGGGGGGGCCGGGCAGTTCTTC. This sequence joins TRBV7-6 and TRBJ2-1, with 12 bases aligning to TRBD2. V dropped 0 bases and J dropped 12; count of bases not matched to a gene: 6. CDR1 is SGHVS and CDR2 is FNYEAQ in the germline V gene. This CDR3 is built from 15 residues.